Shown below are 27 T cell receptor beta chains from a single sample sequenced in a study of blood T cell repertoires in COVID-19. Libraries were prepared by immunoSEQ multiplex PCR; TCRdb keeps only in-frame clonotypes and omits some of them. Found here are 250,000 or so clones, around 84% of them singletons; the top ten hold over 4%. Source material: peripheral blood. The receptor source for this set is an older woman with COVID-19, enrolled during active disease.

This clone was observed a few times. The chain couples TRBV5-1 to TRBJ1-1; a weak D match, TRBD1 (6 bases). This CDR3 contains 14 residues. From germline, CDR1 is SGHRS and CDR2 YFSETQ. Trimming left V 0 bases short and J 4 bases short, with 10 bases between. The CDR3 sequence is CASSLAGQSTEAFF. The CDR3 coding sequence is TGCGCCAGCAGCTTGGCGGGACAAAGCACTGAAGCTTTCTTT.

The rearrangement uses TRBV9 and TRBJ2-2; unclear D gene. The CDR3 spans 16 residues. Germline lookup yields CDR1 SGDLS and CDR2 YYNGEE. The V gene lost 0 bases and the J gene lost 5 bases, with 14 bases spanning the gap. The CDR3 DNA reads as TGTGCCAGCAGCGTAGGGGCCGACGGTAGGACCGGGGAGCTGTTTTTT. Amino acids: CASSVGADGRTGELFF.

This chain joins TRBV10-3 and TRBJ1-5; D is undetermined. Trimming cost V 0 bases and J 6 bases, with 12 bases left between them. Germline assignment: CDR1 ENHRY and CDR2 SYGVKD. The CDR3 is 15 residues long. CDR3 in DNA: TGTGCCATCAGTGAGTCGAATGGTGTAGTTCAGCCCCAGCATTTT. As protein: CAISESNGVVQPQHF.

This clone has only a few counts. V usage is TRBV6-6 and J usage is TRBJ1-5; 8 bases agree with TRBD1. V shed 0 bases, J shed 5 bases, and the junction held 6 bases outside the gene matches. The CDR3 is 16 residues long. The germline V gene encodes CDR1 MNHNY and CDR2 SVGAGI (reference sequence). Written as DNA, the CDR3 is TGTGCCAGCAGTTACTCGACCCAGGGGGCTCATCAGCCCCAGCATTTT. Its translation is CASSYSTQGAHQPQHF.

This rearrangement joins TRBV20-1 to TRBJ2-1; a possible D gene is TRBD2 (6 bases). Germline V gene sequence: CDR1 DFQATT, CDR2 SNEGSKA (reference sequence). Trimming took off 3 bases at V and 5 bases at J, with 14 bases between the two ends. The CDR3 sequence is 14 residues long. CDR3: CSASLARNHNEQFF. The CDR3 DNA follows: TGCAGTGCTAGTCTAGCGCGTAATCACAATGAGCAGTTCTTC.

The chain has TRBV2 and TRBJ2-1, with 8 bases matching TRBD2. Trimming removed 3 bases from V and 7 bases from J; junction bases left unmatched: 14. CDR1 and CDR2 from the germline V gene are SNHLY and FYNNEI. The CDR3 is made up of 17 amino acids. CDR3 sequence (DNA): TGTGCCAGCAGTGATAAAGAACTAGCGGAGATGGGAAATGAGCAGTTCTTC. Translation: CASSDKELAEMGNEQFF.

The sample holds one count of this clone. The chain recombines TRBV18 with TRBJ2-2, with 10 bases lining up with TRBD2. CDR3 length: 16 residues. The trim removed 2 bases at V and 6 bases at J, leaving 6 bases unmatched. Germline CDR1 KGHSH, CDR2 LQKENI. CDR3 DNA: TGTGCCAGCTCACCAGGACTAGCGGTAGTCTCCGGGGAGCTGTTTTTT. It translates to CASSPGLAVVSGELFF.

The J gene is TRBJ2-1, the V gene TRBV20-1; 8 bases are shared with TRBD2. Trimming removed 5 bases from V and 15 bases from J; junction bases left unmatched: 6. Looked up from germline, CDR1 is DFQATT and CDR2 is SNEGSKA (reference sequence). CDR3 size: 10 residues. CDR3 sequence: CSAEREFLFF. CDR3 nucleotide sequence: TGCAGTGCTGAGCGGGAGTTTCTGTTCTTC.

This clone was observed once. This chain joins TRBV10-3 and TRBJ1-1, with 8 bases matching TRBD1. The CDR3 contains 19 residues. CDR1 is ENHRY, CDR2 SYGVKD, per germline. After removal of 0 bases from V and 3 bases from J, the junction contained 15 bases not matched to a gene. For the CDR3, the DNA is TGTGCCATCAGTGAGTCAGGGGCAGGGGGCGCGGTGTTTGACACTGAAGCTTTCTTT. It is translated as CAISESGAGGAVFDTEAFF.

V gene TRBV5-5 combines with J gene TRBJ2-7, with a weak D call TRBD1 (6 bases). V shed 4 bases and J shed 6 bases, with 17 bases lying between them. This CDR3 has 14 amino acids. In germline, CDR1 is SGHKS, CDR2 YYEKEE (reference sequence). CDR3 loop: CASSPSQYRAEQYF. CDR3 bases: TGTGCCAGCAGCCCATCACAATACAGGGCCGAGCAGTACTTC.

Here the CDR3 reads CASSLEGLAGHNEQFF. Written as DNA, the CDR3 is TGTGCCAGCAGCTTGGAGGGACTAGCGGGACACAATGAGCAGTTCTTC. The V and J genes are TRBV5-5 and TRBJ2-1, with 13 bases aligning to TRBD2. The CDR3 has 16 amino acids. Looked up from germline, CDR1 is SGHKS and CDR2 is YYEKEE (reference sequence). With V trimmed by 0 bases and J by 5 bases, 2 bases remained unmatched.

Only one count was recorded for this clone. In DNA, the CDR3 is TGTGCCACCAGTGATCGGGACAGGGGATTAGCGCCCTACGAGCAGTACTTC. Translating gives CATSDRDRGLAPYEQYF. This sequence joins TRBV24-1 and TRBJ2-7; 10 positions match TRBD1. V gave up 3 bases and J gave up 2 bases; unmatched junction bases: 9. The germline CDR1 and CDR2 sequences are KGHDR and SFDVKD. The CDR3 spans 17 residues.

V gene TRBV24-1 combines with J gene TRBJ2-7; possibly TRBD1 for D (5 bases). The V gene's germline CDR1 is KGHDR and CDR2 SFDVKD. The CDR3 spans 15 residues. The V end was cut by 3 bases, the J end by 5 bases, with 16 bases between. The CDR3 loop is CATSDPRAGMDEQYF. In DNA form, the CDR3 reads TGTGCCACCAGTGATCCTAGGGCAGGGATGGACGAGCAGTACTTC.

In DNA form, the CDR3 reads TGTGCCAGCAGCGGGACTAGCGGAAACAATGAGCAGTTCTTC. This sequence encodes CASSGTSGNNEQFF. The gene calls are TRBV11-3 and TRBJ2-1; TRBD2 agrees at 11 bases. The germline CDR1 and CDR2 sequences are SGHNT and YENEEA. After removal of 5 bases from V and 5 bases from J, the junction contained 2 bases not matched to a gene. The CDR3 consists of 14 residues.

This chain links TRBV14 with TRBJ2-3, with 7 nucleotides matching TRBD2. The V gene end was trimmed by 4 bases and the J gene end by 2 bases; junction bases not matched to a gene: 12. Germline V lookup: CDR1 SGHDN, CDR2 FVKESK. This CDR3 spans 17 amino acids. The CDR3 spells CASSPPVRETNTDTQYF. The CDR3 DNA reads TGTGCCAGCAGCCCCCCCGTGCGGGAGACAAACACAGATACGCAGTATTTT. The full variable domain, in which reference TRBV14 and TRBJ2-3 provide the parts outside the CDR3, is EAGVTQFPSHSVIEKGQTVTLRCDPISGHDNLYWYRRVMGKEIKFLLHFVKESKQDESGMPNNRFLAERTGGTYSTLKVQPAELEDSGVYFCASSPPVRETNTDTQYFGPGTRLTVL.

This clone was seen a handful of times. The V and J genes are TRBV15 and TRBJ1-1; TRBD1 aligns across 8 bases. The germline V gene encodes CDR1 LNHNV and CDR2 YYDKDF (reference sequence). The CDR3 is made up of 14 amino acids. Trimming took 2 bases from V and 7 from J; bases not matched to a gene: 6. In DNA form, the CDR3 reads TGTGCCACCAGCAGATCCCAGGGGGCTATTGAAGCTTTCTTT. Its translation is CATSRSQGAIEAFF.

This sequence joins TRBV29-1 and TRBJ2-5; D call uncertain. Trimming shortened V by 7 bases and J by 5 bases, and 14 bases separated the two germline ends. Germline CDR1 is SQVTM and CDR2 is ANQGSEA. This CDR3 has 12 amino acids. CDR3 in DNA: TGCAGCGCAGACGGTACCGGGGAGACCCAGTACTTC. Translating gives CSADGTGETQYF.

This chain uses TRBV6-5 with TRBJ2-2; D possibly corresponds to TRBD1 (6 bases). CDR1 and CDR2 (germline): MNHEY, SVGAGI. This CDR3 contains 15 residues. V dropped 5 bases and J dropped 4 bases, with 14 bases sitting between them. The CDR3 DNA follows: TGTGCCAGCAGTCCCCAGGGGCGGGTCACCGGGGAGCTGTTTTTT. It specifies CASSPQGRVTGELFF.

The chain joins TRBV27 to TRBJ2-7; TRBD1 matches 9 bases. With 6 bases clipped from V and 1 base from J, the junction kept 1 base outside the gene matches. CDR1 is MNHEY, CDR2 SMNVEV, per germline (reference sequence). The CDR3 is 13 residues long. The CDR3 loop is CASRGTGSYEQYF. The CDR3 nucleotides read TGTGCCAGCAGAGGGACAGGGTCCTACGAGCAGTACTTC.

CDR3 sequence reads: CATSRSNFDQPQHF. The DNA for the CDR3 is TGTGCCACCAGCAGATCGAACTTCGATCAGCCCCAGCATTTT. The rearrangement links TRBV15 to TRBJ1-5, with no clear D. Germline CDR1 and CDR2: LNHNV and YYDKDF (reference sequence). The CDR3 is 14 amino acids. V shed 2 bases and J shed 5 bases, with 10 bases lying between them.

The rearrangement uses TRBV19 and TRBJ2-1, with 7 bases identical to TRBD2. The CDR3 length is 15 residues. Germline V gene lookup returns CDR1 LNHDA and CDR2 SQIVND (reference sequence). V dropped 5 bases and J dropped 10; count of bases not matched to a gene: 14. Here the CDR3 reads CASSSVSGGSGEQFF. DNA of the CDR3: TGTGCCAGTAGTTCGGTTTCGGGCGGGAGCGGGGAGCAGTTCTTC. The whole variable domain, remainder taken from reference TRBV19 and TRBJ2-1, is DGGITQSPKYLFRKEGQNVTLSCEQNLNHDAMYWYRQDPGQGLRLIYYSQIVNDFQKGDIAEGYSVSREKKESFPLTVTSAQKNPTAFYLCASSSVSGGSGEQFFGPGTRLTVL.

The chain links TRBV24-1 to TRBJ2-3, with TRBD2 matching 11 bases. V trimming: 10 bases; J trimming: 1 base; junction bases outside the gene matches: 6. The germline V gene has CDR1 KGHDR and CDR2 SFDVKD. This CDR3 is built from 15 residues. CDR3 sequence (DNA): TGTGCCACGGAGACTAGCGGGGCCGGCACAGATACGCAGTATTTT. Its protein product is CATETSGAGTDTQYF.

The rearrangement uses TRBV28 and TRBJ1-1; 9 bases are shared with TRBD1. The CDR3 covers 15 residues. CDR1 MDHEN and CDR2 SYDVKM come from the germline V gene. V trimming: 5 bases; J trimming: 4 bases; junction bases outside the gene matches: 8. The CDR3 DNA reads as TGTGCCAGCAGTCACACAGGGGGCTTCGGCACTGAAGCTTTCTTT. Its translation is CASSHTGGFGTEAFF.

J is TRBJ2-3 and V is TRBV7-9, with 8 bases that match TRBD2. Germline loops: CDR1 SEHNR, CDR2 FQNEAQ (reference sequence). Losses at the gene ends were 8 bases for V and 4 bases for J; bases not matched to a gene: 5. The CDR3 is 13 amino acids. CDR3 region: CASAGGRSDTQYF. CDR3 DNA: TGTGCCAGCGCGGGCGGGAGGTCAGATACGCAGTATTTT. Drawing the rest from reference TRBV7-9 and TRBJ2-3, the complete variable domain is DTGVSQNPRHKITKRGQNVTFRCDPISEHNRLYWYRQTLGQGPEFLTYFQNEAQLEKSRLLSDRFSAERPKGSFSTLEIQRTEQGDSAMYLCASAGGRSDTQYFGPGTRLTVL.

V and J are TRBV28 and TRBJ2-2, with 11 bases matching TRBD2. J gave up 4 bases and V 7 bases, and 8 bases lay outside the gene matches. Germline V lookup: CDR1 MDHEN, CDR2 SYDVKM. This CDR3 has 16 residues. CDR3 DNA: TGTGCCAGCACCATCCTCACTAGCGGGGGCACCGGGGAGCTGTTTTTT. It is translated as CASTILTSGGTGELFF.

The chain combines TRBV10-3 with TRBJ2-7; 9 bases agree with TRBD2. The germline gives CDR1 ENHRY, CDR2 SYGVKD. V gave up 4 bases and J gave up 7 bases; unmatched junction bases: 8. The CDR3 runs 14 residues. This CDR3 is CAISVGGRAGEQYF. The CDR3 nucleotides are TGTGCCATCAGTGTCGGCGGGAGGGCAGGGGAGCAGTACTTC.

The chain has TRBV4-2 and TRBJ1-5; 7 bases match TRBD1. CDR1 is LGHNA and CDR2 is YNFKEQ in the germline V gene. CDR3 length: 16 amino acids. V gave up 1 base and J gave up 3 bases; unmatched junction bases: 6. The CDR3 DNA sequence: TGTGCCAGCAGCCAAGCCGCGGGACAGCTCAATCAGCCCCAGCATTTT. It codes for CASSQAAGQLNQPQHF.